This T cell receptor (beta chain) appears in the sequencing data of a study of identical twins. Among all donors, each was a healthy Caucasian. This clonotype has just a few counts. Germline CDR1 and CDR2: MNHEY and SVGEGT. The CDR3 covers 15 residues. With 2 bases clipped from V and 7 bases from J, the junction kept 6 bases outside the gene matches. TCRdb ran MiXCR on the 5' RACE reads and lists one entry per CDR3 protein. The sample yields about 520,000 distinct CDR3 sequences, less than 25% seen once. These sequences were also reported in another study, on T cells expressing NK-cell markers. That source notes: Sorted CD3+CD56-NKG2C+, CD3+CD56+NKG2C- and CD3+CD56+NKG2C+ T cells were the source of the TCR beta repertoires. HCMV serostatus: most of the eight sequenced donors positive, one negative.

Sequencing was performed on CD4+ T cells sorted from blood. The V call is TRBV6-2 or TRBV6-3, the J call TRBJ2-1; 9 nucleotides line up with TRBD2. The receptor was isolated from a young woman in good health. The CDR3 DNA reads TGTGCCAGCAGTTACGGAGTAGCGGGAGCAAATGAGCAGTTCTTC. As protein: CASSYGVAGANEQFF.